This T cell receptor beta chain emerged from a study of T cells in localized non-small cell lung cancer. This CDR3 contains 13 residues. Looked up from germline, CDR1 is MNHNS and CDR2 is SASEGT. V shed 5 bases and J shed 4 bases, with 11 bases lying between them. To note about this clone: The antigen remains unidentified.

Clones were read by immunoSEQ multiplex PCR, and TCRdb kept only the in-frame ones, dropping some. The data show about 41,000 clones, about 85% seen once. Study results and limitations: Heterogeneity remains possible, as sequencing covered one tumor region only.

The material was peripheral blood, obtained before any cancer treatment. The chain joins TRBV6-1 to TRBJ2-5; D gene unclear. The TCR sequence derives from a woman between 18 and 50 years old with stage III lung adenocarcinoma. As DNA, the CDR3 is TGTGCCAGCAGTCCCTCAAGACTAGAGACCCAGTACTTC. Amino acid sequence: CASSPSRLETQYF.